The rows below give T cell receptor beta chains drawn from one sample of a study of blood T cells in healthy people across ages. TCRdb re-derived calls from the 5' RACE reads in MiXCR, one entry per CDR3 protein. The sample shows 1.5 million to 2 million distinct CDR3 sequences, roughly 49% of them seen only once. The sequencing input was blood. These receptors were taken from a woman aged 40 to 50 in good health. Each CDR3 is given with its conserved first and last residue. D genes are given only for firm matches. For some rows the clone size is stated as once, few or many, or as a class when expanded; others skip it.

DNA	CDR3	D	size	J	V
TGTGCCAGCTCAAAGTCCGGGCCAACTAATGAAAAACTGTTTTTT	CASSKSGPTNEKLFF	NA	once	TRBJ1-4	TRBV9
TGTGCCAGCGGGGGGCCATATGGGAACTATGGCTACACCTTC	CASGGPYGNYGYTF	NA	NA	TRBJ1-2	TRBV27
TGTGCCAGCAGCTCCGACAGCCACAATGAGCAGTACTTC	CASSSDSHNEQYF	NA	few	TRBJ2-5	TRBV7-2
TGTGCCAGCAGCCCAGGGGCCGGGGGCTCTGAAAAACTGTTTTTT	CASSPGAGGSEKLFF	NA	NA	TRBJ1-4	TRBV11-2
TGCAGTGCTAGCGTGGGGGCCTCTGATACGCAGTATTTT	CSASVGASDTQYF	NA	NA	TRBJ2-3	TRBV20-1
TGCGCCAGCAGCTTCAGCGGGCCTACCTACAATGAGCAGTTCTTC	CASSFSGPTYNEQFF	NA	few	TRBJ2-1	TRBV5-1
TGCAGTGCTAGAGGGCCGTCAGGGGCCCAGTACTTC	CSARGPSGAQYF	NA	NA	TRBJ2-7	TRBV20-1
TGTGCCACCCAACAAAGCGAGGGAGAGACCCAGTACTTC	CATQQSEGETQYF	NA	few	TRBJ2-5	TRBV7-2
TGCGCCAGCAGCCAAGATCCAATAGCGGGGGGGAGGACAGATACGCAGTATTTT	CASSQDPIAGGRTDTQYF	TRBD2	NA	TRBJ2-3	TRBV4-3
TGCAGCGTTGGGGACACGAACACTGAAGCTTTCTTT	CSVGDTNTEAFF	NA	NA	TRBJ1-1	TRBV29-1
TGTGCCAGCAGCGTAGAATTACAGGGGATTAACAATGAGCAGTTCTTC	CASSVELQGINNEQFF	TRBD1	NA	TRBJ2-1	TRBV9
TGTGCCAGCAGTTTAGTAGGGGGCCAAAACTATGGCTACACCTTC	CASSLVGGQNYGYTF	TRBD1	few	TRBJ1-2	TRBV27
TGTGCCATCAGTGACCGGGACGGCTCCTACGAGCAGTACTTC	CAISDRDGSYEQYF	NA	NA	TRBJ2-7	TRBV10-3
TGTGCCAGCAGCTTAGCTCGGGACGGTAACTATGGCTACACCTTC	CASSLARDGNYGYTF	NA	NA	TRBJ1-2	TRBV7-8
TGCGCCAGCAGCCAAGAGGAGACAGGAGGCTACACCTTC	CASSQEETGGYTF	NA	NA	TRBJ1-2	TRBV4-3
TGTGCCAGTTTCTCTTGGGGCTACACCTTC	CASFSWGYTF	NA	once	TRBJ1-2	TRBV19
TGTGCCAACATCCGATGGGGGCTAGAGACCCAGTACTTC	CANIRWGLETQYF	NA	NA	TRBJ2-5	TRBV12-3/TRBV12-4
TGCAGTGGAGGGGCGACGACTAGCAGAAAAGAGACCCAGTACTTC	CSGGATTSRKETQYF	TRBD2	few	TRBJ2-5	TRBV20-1
TGTGCCAGCAGTGAAGATGAGGTGGCGGCGGCGTTGATAGCGGTTCTGATAGATACGCAGTATTTT	CASSEDEVAAALIAVLIDTQYF	NA	NA	TRBJ2-3	TRBV6-1
TGCGCCAGCAGCTTGTTGGCGCAACGGGGCCACGAGCAGTACTTC	CASSLLAQRGHEQYF	NA	NA	TRBJ2-7	TRBV5-1
TGTGCCAGCAGTTACCAGGGCCTAGTACCAGATACGCAGTATTTT	CASSYQGLVPDTQYF	NA	NA	TRBJ2-3	TRBV6-5
TGTGCCAGCAGCGCCGACGGGACCCAACTTTCGGCGGACACCTTC	CASSADGTQLSADTF	NA	NA	TRBJ1-2	TRBV7-9
TGCAGCGTCCTAGTTGGGGTGGGTAGCACAGATACGCAGTATTTT	CSVLVGVGSTDTQYF	NA	NA	TRBJ2-3	TRBV29-1
TGCGCCAGCAGCCAGCAGGGCGCGGACGAGCAGTTCTTC	CASSQQGADEQFF	NA	NA	TRBJ2-1	TRBV4-3
TGCAGCGTCCCAGAAGGGACCAAGTACAATGAGCAGTACTTC	CSVPEGTKYNEQYF	NA	NA	TRBJ2-7	TRBV29-1
TGCGCCAGCAGCTTGGCTACGACAGGGACAGATACGCAGTATTTT	CASSLATTGTDTQYF	TRBD1	NA	TRBJ2-3	TRBV5-1
TGTGCCAGCAGTCGAGAATGGACAAAGACCCAGTACTTC	CASSREWTKTQYF	NA	few	TRBJ2-5	TRBV12-3/TRBV12-4
TGTGCCAGCAGCTCGCTATACAGGGGACCCTACAATGAGCAGTTCTTC	CASSSLYRGPYNEQFF	TRBD1	NA	TRBJ2-1	TRBV5-6
TGTGCCATCAGTGATAAGGGGGATGGCTACACCTTC	CAISDKGDGYTF	NA	NA	TRBJ1-2	TRBV10-3
TGCAGCGGTATGACTAGCCATGCGGAGACCCAGTACTTC	CSGMTSHAETQYF	TRBD2	NA	TRBJ2-5	TRBV29-1
TGTGCCAGCACCACGGACAGAAACCCCGGGAATGGCTACACCTTC	CASTTDRNPGNGYTF	NA	NA	TRBJ1-2	TRBV7-9
TGCAGTGCCAGAGGGAGCGGGACAACTTGGAATGAGCAGTTCTTC	CSARGSGTTWNEQFF	NA	NA	TRBJ2-1	TRBV20-1
TGTGCCAGCAAGTCGGAAAGACAGGATCCAGCTGCTAACTATGGCTACACCTTC	CASKSERQDPAANYGYTF	NA	NA	TRBJ1-2	TRBV6-2/TRBV6-3
TGTGCCATCAGTGACAGCGGAGCGGTCACAGATACGCAGTATTTT	CAISDSGAVTDTQYF	NA	NA	TRBJ2-3	TRBV10-3
TGTGCCAGCAGCTTTGGGCAGGTCCCTGATTCGGATACGCAGTATTTT	CASSFGQVPDSDTQYF	NA	NA	TRBJ2-3	TRBV5-6
TGTGCCAGCAGCGTAGATGGGGTGGATGGCTACACCTTC	CASSVDGVDGYTF	NA	few	TRBJ1-2	TRBV9
TGTGCCAGCAGGCGATTGGGGACAACCCAATCGGGCGGGGCCAACGTCCTGACTTTC	CASRRLGTTQSGGANVLTF	NA	NA	TRBJ2-6	TRBV27